Here is one T cell receptor beta chain with its context. Its specificity is not known. This sample is part of a study of early stage breast cancer tumors. Findings of the study overall: Tumor and normal breast were distinguished via blood comparison in about 90% of the 16 patients.

The germline gives CDR1 MNHNS, CDR2 SASEGT. The CDR3 length is 12 residues. The V end lost 10 bases, the J end lost 2 bases, and 9 bases lay between the germline ends. TCRdb keeps only in-frame clones here, not all; method: immunoSEQ multiplex PCR. Of 45,000 to 60,000 clones listed, approximately 80% are singletons. This rearrangement joins TRBV6-1 to TRBJ2-1; the D is unclear. This TCR was sampled from a person aged 50-59 years with breast cancer. Specimen: blood. CDR3: CATRLTYNEQFF. CDR3 DNA: TGTGCCACTCGATTGACCTACAATGAGCAGTTCTTC.